Sequencing of this TCR beta chain was carried out in a study of blood T cell repertoires in COVID-19. About the research overall: COVID-19 samples from acute and convalescent phases originated in the United States, Italy and Spain. T cells, B-cell-depleted T cells, or PBMCs supplied cDNA or gDNA.

Germline V gene data show CDR1 as MNHNY and CDR2 as SVGAGI (reference sequence). Trimming removed 2 bases at V and 3 bases at J, with 14 bases between. The CDR3 covers 16 residues. In the original processing: It was from reference gene primer amplification that nucleated cell counts were estimated. The assay was immunoSEQ multiplex PCR, and TCRdb's table has in-frame clones only and misses some. For V, J and clone size, that table is used; D and trimming come from the DNA. The table records about 370,000 clones, more than 70% of them present only once. Seattle patients were enrolled during active infection and followed longitudinally.

This sequence was found in a woman aged 25 to 39 with COVID-19, enrolled during active disease. V gene TRBV6-6 combines with J gene TRBJ1-5; D is unresolved. Material: peripheral blood. The CDR3 region is CASSYELAAYNQPQHF. The CDR3 bases are TGTGCCAGCAGTTACGAGTTGGCGGCGTACAATCAGCCCCAGCATTTT.